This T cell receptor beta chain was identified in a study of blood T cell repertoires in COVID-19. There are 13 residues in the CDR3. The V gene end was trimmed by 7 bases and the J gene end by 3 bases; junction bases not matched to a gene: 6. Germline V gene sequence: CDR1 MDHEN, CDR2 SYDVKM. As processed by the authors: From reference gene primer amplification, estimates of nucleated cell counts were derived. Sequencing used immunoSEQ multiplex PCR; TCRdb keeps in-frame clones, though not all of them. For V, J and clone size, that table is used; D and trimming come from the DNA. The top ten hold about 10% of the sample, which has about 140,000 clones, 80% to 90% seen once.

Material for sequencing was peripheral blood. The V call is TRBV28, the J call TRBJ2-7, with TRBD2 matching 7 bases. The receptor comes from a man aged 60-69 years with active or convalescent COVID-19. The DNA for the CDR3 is TGTGCCAGCATCTCTGGCGGGAGCTACGAGCAGTACTTC. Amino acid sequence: CASISGGSYEQYF.